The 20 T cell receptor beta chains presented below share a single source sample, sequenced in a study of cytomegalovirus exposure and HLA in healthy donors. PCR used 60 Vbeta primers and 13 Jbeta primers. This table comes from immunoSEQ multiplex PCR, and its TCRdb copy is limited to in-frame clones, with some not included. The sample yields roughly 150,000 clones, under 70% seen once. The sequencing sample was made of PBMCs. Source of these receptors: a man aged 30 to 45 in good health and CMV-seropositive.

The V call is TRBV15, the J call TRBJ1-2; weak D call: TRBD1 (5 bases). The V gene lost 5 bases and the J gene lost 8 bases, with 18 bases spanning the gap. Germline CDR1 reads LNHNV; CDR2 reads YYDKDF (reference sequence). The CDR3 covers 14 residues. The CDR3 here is CATSVPGLREGYTF. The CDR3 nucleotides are TGTGCCACCAGCGTCCCGGGACTCCGAGAGGGCTACACCTTC.

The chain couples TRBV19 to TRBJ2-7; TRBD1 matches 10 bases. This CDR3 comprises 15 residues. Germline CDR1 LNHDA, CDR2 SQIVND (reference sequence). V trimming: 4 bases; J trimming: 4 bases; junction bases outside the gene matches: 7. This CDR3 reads CASSTFPGQGYEQYF. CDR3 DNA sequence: TGTGCCAGTAGTACTTTCCCGGGACAGGGGTACGAGCAGTACTTC.

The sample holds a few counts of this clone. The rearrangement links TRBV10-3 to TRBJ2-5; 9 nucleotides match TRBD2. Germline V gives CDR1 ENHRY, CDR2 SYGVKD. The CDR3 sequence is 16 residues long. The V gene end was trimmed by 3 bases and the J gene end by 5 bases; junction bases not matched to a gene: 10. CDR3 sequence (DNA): TGTGCCATCAGTGAAGCGGTAGCGGGAGCTCGCGAGACCCAGTACTTC. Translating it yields CAISEAVAGARETQYF.

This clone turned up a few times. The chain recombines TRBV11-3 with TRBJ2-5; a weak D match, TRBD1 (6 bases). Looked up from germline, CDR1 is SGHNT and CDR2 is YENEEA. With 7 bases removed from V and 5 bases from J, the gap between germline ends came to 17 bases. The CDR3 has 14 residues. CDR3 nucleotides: TGTGCCAGCAACCCACAGGGTGGCTCGGAGACCCAGTACTTC. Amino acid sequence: CASNPQGGSETQYF.

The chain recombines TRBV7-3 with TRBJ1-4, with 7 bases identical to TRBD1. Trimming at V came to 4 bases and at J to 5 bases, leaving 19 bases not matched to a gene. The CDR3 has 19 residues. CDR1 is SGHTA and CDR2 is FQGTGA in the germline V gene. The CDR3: CASSSGPPPDRAVNEKLFF. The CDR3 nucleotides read TGTGCCAGCAGCTCCGGCCCTCCCCCCGACAGGGCTGTCAATGAAAAACTGTTTTTT.

The CDR3, as DNA: TGCGCCAGCAGCCAGGGAGGTCTAGCGGGAGACAATGAGCAGTTCTTC. It specifies CASSQGGLAGDNEQFF. The chain carries TRBV4-1 and TRBJ2-1, with 10 nucleotides matching TRBD2. CDR3 length: 16 amino acids. J lost 5 bases, V lost 3 bases, and 7 bases had no gene match. Germline CDR1 reads MGHRA; CDR2 reads YSYEKL.

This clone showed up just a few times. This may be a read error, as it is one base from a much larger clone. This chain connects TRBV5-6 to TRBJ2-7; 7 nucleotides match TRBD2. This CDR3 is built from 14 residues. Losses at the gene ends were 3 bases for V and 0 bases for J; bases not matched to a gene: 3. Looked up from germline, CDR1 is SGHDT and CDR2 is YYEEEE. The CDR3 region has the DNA TGTGCCAGCAGCTCGGAGCGGGACTCCTACGAGCAGTACTTC. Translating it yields CASSSERDSYEQYF.

The chain's CDR3 is CASSEGPRDGYTF. In DNA form, the CDR3 reads TGTGCCAGCAGCGAGGGCCCGAGGGATGGCTACACCTTC. This chain links TRBV9 with TRBJ1-2; D gene unclear. V gave up 3 bases and J gave up 6 bases, with 12 bases separating them. Looked up from germline, CDR1 is SGDLS and CDR2 is YYNGEE. This CDR3 comprises 13 residues.

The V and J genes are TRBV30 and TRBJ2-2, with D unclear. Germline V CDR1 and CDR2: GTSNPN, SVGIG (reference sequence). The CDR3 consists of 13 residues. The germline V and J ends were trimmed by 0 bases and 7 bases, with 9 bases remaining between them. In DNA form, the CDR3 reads TGTGCCTGGAGTGTGGCCCCGGGCGGGGAGCTGTTTTTT. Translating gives CAWSVAPGGELFF.

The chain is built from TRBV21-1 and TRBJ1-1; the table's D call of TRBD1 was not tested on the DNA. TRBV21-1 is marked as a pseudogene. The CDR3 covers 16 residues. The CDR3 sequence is CASSKGDRGRDTEAFF. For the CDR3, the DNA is TGTGCCAGCAGCAAAGGGGACAGGGGGCGCGACACTGAAGCTTTCTTT.

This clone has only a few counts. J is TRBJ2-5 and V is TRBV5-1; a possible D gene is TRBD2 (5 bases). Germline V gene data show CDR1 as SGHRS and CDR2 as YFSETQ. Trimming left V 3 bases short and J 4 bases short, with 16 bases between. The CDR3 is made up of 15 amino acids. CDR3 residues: CASSSQVIATETQYF. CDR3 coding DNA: TGCGCCAGCAGCTCTCAGGTAATAGCGACAGAGACCCAGTACTTC.

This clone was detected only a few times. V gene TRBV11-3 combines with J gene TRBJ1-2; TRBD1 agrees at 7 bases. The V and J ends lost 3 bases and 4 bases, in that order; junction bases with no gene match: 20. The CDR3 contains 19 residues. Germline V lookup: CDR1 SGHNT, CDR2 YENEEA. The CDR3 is CASSLGDPTGPDWPYGYTF. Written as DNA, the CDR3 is TGTGCCAGCAGCTTGGGAGACCCGACAGGGCCCGACTGGCCCTATGGCTACACCTTC.

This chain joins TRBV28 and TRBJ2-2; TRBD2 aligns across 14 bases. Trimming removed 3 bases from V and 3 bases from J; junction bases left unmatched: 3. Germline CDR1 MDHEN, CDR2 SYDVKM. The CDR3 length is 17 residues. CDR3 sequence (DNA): TGTGCCAGCAGTTTGGGACTAGCGGGAGAGTACACCGGGGAGCTGTTTTTT. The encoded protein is CASSLGLAGEYTGELFF.

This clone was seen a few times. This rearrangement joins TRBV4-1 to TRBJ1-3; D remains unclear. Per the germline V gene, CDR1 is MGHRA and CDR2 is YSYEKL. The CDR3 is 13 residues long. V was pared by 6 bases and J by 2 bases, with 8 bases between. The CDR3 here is CASSSQTGNTIYF. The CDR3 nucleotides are TGCGCCAGCAGTAGTCAAACTGGAAACACCATATATTTT.

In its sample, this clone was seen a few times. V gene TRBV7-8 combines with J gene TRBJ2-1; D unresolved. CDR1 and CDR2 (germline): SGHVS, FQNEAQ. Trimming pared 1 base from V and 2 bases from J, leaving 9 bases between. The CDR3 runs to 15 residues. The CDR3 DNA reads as TGTGCCAGCAGCTTAGGAAGCGCGCCCTACAATGAGCAGTTCTTC. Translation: CASSLGSAPYNEQFF.

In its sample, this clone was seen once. The CDR3 region is CASSPKDSPSYEQYF. CDR3 DNA sequence: TGTGCCAGCTCACCGAAGGACAGCCCTTCCTACGAGCAGTACTTC. The chain recombines TRBV18 with TRBJ2-7; possibly TRBD1 for D (6 bases). Germline V gene sequence: CDR1 KGHSH, CDR2 LQKENI. The CDR3 loop spans 15 amino acids. V was pared by 3 bases and J by 1 base, with 13 bases between.

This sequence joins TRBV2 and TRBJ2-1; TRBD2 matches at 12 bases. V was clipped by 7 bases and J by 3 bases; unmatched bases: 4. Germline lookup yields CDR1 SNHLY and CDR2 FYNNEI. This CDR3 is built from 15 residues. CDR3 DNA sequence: TGTGCCAGCACCTGGACTAGCGGGAACTACAATGAGCAGTTCTTC. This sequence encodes CASTWTSGNYNEQFF.

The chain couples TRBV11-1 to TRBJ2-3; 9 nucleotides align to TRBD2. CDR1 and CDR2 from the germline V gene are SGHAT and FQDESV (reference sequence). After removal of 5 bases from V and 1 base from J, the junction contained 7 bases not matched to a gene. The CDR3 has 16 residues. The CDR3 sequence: CASSLWSSGGTDTQYF. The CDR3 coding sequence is TGTGCCAGCAGCCTATGGTCTAGCGGGGGCACAGATACGCAGTATTTT.

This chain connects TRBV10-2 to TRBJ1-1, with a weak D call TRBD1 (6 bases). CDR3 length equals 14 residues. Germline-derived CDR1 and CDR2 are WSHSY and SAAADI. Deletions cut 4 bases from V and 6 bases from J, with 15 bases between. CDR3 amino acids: CASSVGATRPEAFF. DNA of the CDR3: TGCGCCAGCAGTGTGGGGGCGACAAGGCCTGAAGCTTTCTTT.

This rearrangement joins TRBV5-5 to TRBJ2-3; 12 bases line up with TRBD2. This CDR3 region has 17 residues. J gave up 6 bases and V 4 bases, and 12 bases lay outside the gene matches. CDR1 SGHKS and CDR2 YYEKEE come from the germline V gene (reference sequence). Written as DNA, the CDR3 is TGTGCCAGCAGCCCCCCTGCCCTAGCGGGGGGGGCCGATACGCAGTATTTT. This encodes CASSPPALAGGADTQYF.